The 18 T cell receptor beta chains presented below share a single source sample, sequenced in a study of cytomegalovirus exposure and HLA in healthy donors. Some clones are missing from TCRdb's copy, which holds only in-frame ones; the method was immunoSEQ multiplex PCR. Among 200,000 or so clones listed, 75% to 85% were seen once. The source material was PBMCs. The receptors shown here come from a woman aged 25-40 years in good health and CMV-seropositive.

This chain links TRBV29-1 with TRBJ1-5, with a possible D match to TRBD1 (6 bases). Germline CDR1 is SQVTM and CDR2 is ANQGSEA. CDR3 length: 13 amino acids. V was trimmed by 6 bases and J by 3 bases, leaving 12 bases between them. CDR3 nucleotides: TGCAGCGTCACGGACAGCCTCAATCAGCCCCAGCATTTT. This encodes CSVTDSLNQPQHF.

This chain connects TRBV1 to TRBJ2-3; the table names TRBD1, a call not compared with the DNA. TRBV1 is labeled a pseudogene. CDR3 size: 15 residues. The CDR3 DNA follows: TGCACCAGCAGCCAACGGGACAGGTACACAGATACGCAGTATTTT. Translated: CTSSQRDRYTDTQYF.

V usage is TRBV7-9 and J usage is TRBJ2-7; TRBD1 might be the D (5 bases). CDR1 SEHNR and CDR2 FQNEAQ come from the germline V gene (reference sequence). The germline V and J ends were trimmed by 2 bases and 3 bases, with 11 bases remaining between them. CDR3 length equals 14 residues. The CDR3 DNA reads as TGTGCCAGCAGCTTACGAGACAGTGTCTACGAGCAGTACTTC. Translating it yields CASSLRDSVYEQYF.

The rearrangement joins TRBV28 to TRBJ1-2; no reliable D call. Germline V lookup: CDR1 MDHEN, CDR2 SYDVKM. The V end was cut by 3 bases, the J end by 2 bases, with 10 bases between. CDR3 length equals 14 residues. The CDR3, as DNA: TGTGCCAGCAGTTTGTCCTGGGCAAACTATGGCTACACCTTC. Its translation is CASSLSWANYGYTF.

This chain uses TRBV19 with TRBJ2-7, with TRBD1 identical over 8 bases. The junction had 14 bases not matched to a gene; V was cut back by 2 bases and J by 2 bases. In germline, CDR1 is LNHDA, CDR2 SQIVND (reference sequence). This CDR3 comprises 18 residues. CDR3 loop: CASSIPGTGTKGAYEQYF. The CDR3 nucleotides are TGTGCCAGTAGTATACCCGGGACAGGCACAAAGGGGGCCTACGAGCAGTACTTC.

The table lists this clone with a count of one. The rearrangement joins TRBV4-2 to TRBJ1-2; 7 nucleotides match TRBD1. The V and J ends lost 1 base and 4 bases, in that order; junction bases with no gene match: 9. The CDR3 sequence is 16 residues long. Germline CDR1 LGHNA, CDR2 YNFKEQ. The CDR3 sequence is CASSQAAAQGGYGYTF. The CDR3 coding sequence is TGTGCCAGCAGCCAAGCGGCGGCCCAGGGGGGCTATGGCTACACCTTC.

This sequence joins TRBV2 and TRBJ2-7; 7 positions agree with TRBD2. From germline, CDR1 is SNHLY and CDR2 FYNNEI. The CDR3 covers 12 residues. Losses at the gene ends were 7 bases for V and 6 bases for J; bases not matched to a gene: 6. The CDR3 coding sequence is TGTGCCAGCACCGAGTGGGGGGGCGAGCAGTACTTC. This encodes CASTEWGGEQYF.

The CDR3 loop is CASSHPGQQETQYF. DNA of the CDR3: TGTGCCAGCAGCCACCCGGGACAGCAAGAGACCCAGTACTTC. V and J are TRBV6-6 and TRBJ2-5; TRBD1 agrees at 7 bases. Germline V CDR1 and CDR2: MNHNY, SVGAGI (reference sequence). V dropped 6 bases and J dropped 2; count of bases not matched to a gene: 6. The CDR3 is 14 residues long.

The chain joins TRBV2 to TRBJ1-1, with D perhaps TRBD1 (6 bases). CDR1 is SNHLY, CDR2 FYNNEI, per germline. The CDR3 runs to 14 residues. V was pared by 3 bases and J by 3 bases, with 11 bases between. In nucleotides, the CDR3 is TGTGCCAGCAGTGACAGGGGTAGCGACACTGAAGCTTTCTTT. Translated, it gives CASSDRGSDTEAFF.

The V call is TRBV27, the J call TRBJ2-1; TRBD2 might be the D (6 bases). Germline-derived CDR1 and CDR2 are MNHEY and SMNVEV (reference sequence). Trimming removed 3 bases at V and 6 bases at J, with 12 bases between. This CDR3 contains 14 residues. The CDR3 reads CASSFGGLLNEQFF. CDR3 DNA: TGTGCCAGCAGTTTCGGGGGTCTTCTCAATGAGCAGTTCTTC.

The chain uses TRBV14 and TRBJ2-7, with 12 nucleotides matching TRBD2. Unmatched junction bases numbered 6, after V lost 3 bases and J lost 3 bases. Germline V CDR1 and CDR2: SGHDN, FVKESK. The CDR3 has 16 residues. CDR3 nucleotides: TGTGCCAGCAGCCACCCGACTAGCGGGAGTTTCTACGAGCAGTACTTC. Its protein product is CASSHPTSGSFYEQYF.

The chain is built from TRBV14 and TRBJ2-7; no clear D gene. With 4 bases removed from V and 7 bases from J, the gap between germline ends came to 14 bases. The CDR3 extends over 13 amino acids. The germline gives CDR1 SGHDN, CDR2 FVKESK. CDR3 residues: CASSPLRFAEQYF. The DNA for the CDR3 is TGTGCCAGCAGCCCTTTGCGGTTCGCGGAGCAGTACTTC.

The rearrangement joins TRBV9 to TRBJ2-1, with unresolved D. The CDR3 spans 16 residues. The V end lost 3 bases, the J end lost 0 bases, and 13 bases lay between the germline ends. Looked up from germline, CDR1 is SGDLS and CDR2 is YYNGEE. The CDR3: CASSADISYSYNEQFF. CDR3 coding DNA: TGTGCCAGCAGCGCCGACATCTCATACTCCTACAATGAGCAGTTCTTC.

The rearrangement joins TRBV6-5 to TRBJ2-1; TRBD1 might be the D (5 bases). V was cut by 2 bases and J by 8 bases, with 13 bases left in between. This CDR3 has 14 amino acids. Germline CDR1 reads MNHEY; CDR2 reads SVGAGI. The CDR3 DNA follows: TGTGCCAGCAGTTACGACAAGGGGCGCGATGAGCAGTTCTTC. Its translation is CASSYDKGRDEQFF.

V gene TRBV4-2 combines with J gene TRBJ2-7, with 14 bases that match TRBD2. The ends lost 6 bases at V and 2 bases at J; junction bases unmatched: 9. The CDR3 length is 17 residues. CDR1 is LGHNA and CDR2 is YNFKEQ in the germline V gene. Here the CDR3 reads CASSRTGTSGSPYEQYF. In nucleotides, the CDR3 is TGTGCCAGCAGTCGAACAGGGACTAGCGGGAGCCCCTACGAGCAGTACTTC.

This clone was seen more than once but under ten times. This chain connects TRBV28 to TRBJ2-7; no clear D. The CDR3 sequence is 11 residues long. V lost 4 bases and J lost 5, with 6 bases in between. The germline V gene has CDR1 MDHEN and CDR2 SYDVKM. The DNA of the CDR3 is TGTGCCAGCAGTTCGCGCCACGAGCAGTACTTC. Its translation is CASSSRHEQYF.

The V gene is TRBV10-1, the J gene TRBJ2-7, with D possibly being TRBD2 (5 bases). V was shortened by 0 bases and J by 0 bases, with 9 bases between the two germline ends. Germline values: CDR1 WNHNN, CDR2 SYGVQD (reference sequence). This CDR3 contains 15 residues. Here the CDR3 DNA reads TGCGCCAGCAGTGAGTCTGGCGGGTTCTCCTACGAGCAGTACTTC. Translating gives CASSESGGFSYEQYF.

V usage is TRBV5-5 and J usage is TRBJ1-5, with TRBD1 identical over 7 bases. The CDR3 spans 15 residues. V lost 2 bases, J lost 3 bases, and 5 bases stayed unmatched. Germline V gives CDR1 SGHKS, CDR2 YYEKEE (reference sequence). The DNA for the CDR3 is TGTGCCAGCAGCTTTCAAGGACAGGACAATCAGCCCCAGCATTTT. This encodes CASSFQGQDNQPQHF.